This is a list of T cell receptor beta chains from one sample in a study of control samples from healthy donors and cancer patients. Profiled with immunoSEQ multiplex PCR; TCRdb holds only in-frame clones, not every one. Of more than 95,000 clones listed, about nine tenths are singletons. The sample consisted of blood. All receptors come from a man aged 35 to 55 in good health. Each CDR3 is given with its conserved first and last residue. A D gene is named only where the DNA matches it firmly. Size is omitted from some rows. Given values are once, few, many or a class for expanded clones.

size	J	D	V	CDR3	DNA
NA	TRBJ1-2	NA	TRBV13	CASIDRDKDYGYTF	TGTGCCAGCATCGACCGGGACAAAGACTATGGCTACACCTTC
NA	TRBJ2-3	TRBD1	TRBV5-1	CASSFRDRGLTDTQYF	TGCGCCAGCAGCTTCCGGGACAGGGGGTTGACAGATACGCAGTATTTT
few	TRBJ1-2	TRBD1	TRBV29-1	CSVGTGLNSYGYTF	TGCAGCGTAGGGACAGGGTTGAACTCCTATGGCTACACCTTC
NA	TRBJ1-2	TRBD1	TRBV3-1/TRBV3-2	CASSTWDRNYGYTF	TGTGCCAGCAGCACCTGGGACAGGAACTATGGCTACACCTTC
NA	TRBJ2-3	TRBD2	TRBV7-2	CASSSRTSGGAADTQYF	TGTGCCAGCAGCTCACGGACTAGCGGGGGGGCGGCAGATACGCAGTATTTT
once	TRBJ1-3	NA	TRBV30	CAWNTGGNTIYF	TGTGCCTGGAATACGGGGGGAAACACCATATATTTT
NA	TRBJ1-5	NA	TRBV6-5	CASSYGRHPNQPQHF	TGTGCCAGCAGTTACGGCAGGCACCCCAATCAGCCCCAGCATTTT
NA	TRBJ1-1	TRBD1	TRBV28	CASTLNPGGGAFF	TGTGCCAGCACCCTAAACCCAGGGGGTGGAGCTTTCTTT
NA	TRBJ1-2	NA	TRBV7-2	CASSLIRRTVLANYGYTF	TGTGCCAGCAGCTTAATTAGACGGACAGTTTTAGCTAACTATGGCTACACCTTC
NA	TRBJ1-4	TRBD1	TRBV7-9	CASSLATTGLEKLFF	TGTGCCAGCAGCTTAGCAACGACAGGGCTAGAAAAACTGTTTTTT
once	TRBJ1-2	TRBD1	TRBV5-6	CASSPPGTGYGYTF	TGTGCCAGCAGCCCTCCCGGGACAGGCTATGGCTACACCTTC
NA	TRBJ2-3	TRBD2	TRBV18	CASSLSGGTDTQYF	TGTGCCAGCTCACTCTCCGGGGGGACAGATACGCAGTATTTT
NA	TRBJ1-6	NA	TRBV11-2	CASSLDQGIAHF	TGTGCCAGCAGCTTAGATCAGGGCATAGCCCACTTT
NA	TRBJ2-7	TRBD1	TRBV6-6	CASSYTGQGTYEQYF	TGTGCCAGCAGTTACACCGGACAGGGTACCTACGAGCAGTACTTC
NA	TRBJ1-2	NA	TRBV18	CASSPPGHPSGYTF	TGTGCCAGCTCACCTCCGGGACATCCGAGTGGCTACACCTTC
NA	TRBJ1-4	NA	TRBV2	CASSARGTTGNEKLFF	TGTGCCAGCAGTGCTCGGGGAACGACGGGTAATGAAAAACTGTTTTTT
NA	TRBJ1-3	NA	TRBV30	CAWSWGGNTIYF	TGTGCCTGGAGTTGGGGTGGAAACACCATATATTTT
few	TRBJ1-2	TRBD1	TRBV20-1	CSASPHRGTYGYTF	TGCAGTGCTAGTCCCCACAGGGGAACTTATGGCTACACCTTC
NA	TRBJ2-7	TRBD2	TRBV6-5	CASSYLAGGRHYEQYF	TGTGCCAGCAGTTACCTAGCGGGGGGTAGACACTACGAGCAGTACTTC
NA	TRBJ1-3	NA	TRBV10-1	CASSEYRRQSSGNTIYF	TGCGCCAGCAGTGAGTATCGTCGACAAAGCTCTGGAAACACCATATATTTT
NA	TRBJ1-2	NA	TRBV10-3	CAIKRSNYGYTF	TGTGCCATTAAAAGATCTAACTATGGCTACACCTTC
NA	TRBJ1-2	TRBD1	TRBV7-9	CASSHPARDRGWENYGYTF	TGTGCCAGCAGCCACCCCGCCCGGGACAGGGGGTGGGAGAACTATGGCTACACCTTC
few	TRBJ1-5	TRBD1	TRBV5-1	CASNTGDPNQPQHF	TGCGCCAGCAACACAGGGGACCCCAATCAGCCCCAGCATTTT
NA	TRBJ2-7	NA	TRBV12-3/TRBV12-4	CASSYRVFQRYF	TGTGCCAGCAGTTACAGGGTATTTCAGCGGTACTTC
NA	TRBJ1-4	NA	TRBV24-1	CATSDSSATNEKLFF	TGTGCCACCAGTGATTCGTCAGCAACTAATGAAAAACTGTTTTTT
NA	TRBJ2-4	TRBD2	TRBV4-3	CASSQLGWGAGGRLAKNIQYF	TGCGCCAGCAGCCAGCTGGGCTGGGGAGCGGGGGGACGTCTAGCCAAAAACATTCAGTACTTC
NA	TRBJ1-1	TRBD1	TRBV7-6	CASSLLGTGRDTEAFF	TGTGCCAGCAGCTTATTAGGGACAGGGAGGGACACTGAAGCTTTCTTT
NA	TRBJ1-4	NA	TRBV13	CASSLGIEGSANEKLFF	TGTGCCAGCAGCTTAGGGATTGAGGGTTCGGCTAATGAAAAACTGTTTTTT
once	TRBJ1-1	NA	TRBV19	CASSIEGGNTEAFF	TGTGCCAGTAGTATAGAGGGGGGGAACACTGAAGCTTTCTTT
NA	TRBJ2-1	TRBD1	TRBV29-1	CSLYRDRGYSYNEQFF	TGCAGCCTTTATCGGGACAGGGGGTACTCCTACAATGAGCAGTTCTTC
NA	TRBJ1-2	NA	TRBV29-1	CSVVGGSGYTF	TGCAGCGTTGTAGGAGGGTCCGGCTACACCTTC
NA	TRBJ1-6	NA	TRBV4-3	CASSQDRAYNSPLHF	TGCGCCAGCAGCCAAGATAGGGCGTACAATTCACCCCTCCACTTT
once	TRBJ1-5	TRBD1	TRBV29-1	CSVAGTGIINQPQHF	TGCAGCGTTGCCGGGACAGGGATAATCAATCAGCCCCAGCATTTT
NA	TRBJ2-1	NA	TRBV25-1	CASSESTGTGNEQFF	TGTGCCAGCAGTGAATCGACGGGAACGGGCAATGAGCAGTTCTTC
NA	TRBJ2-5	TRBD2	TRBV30	CAWSVPSGSGKTQYF	TGTGCCTGGAGTGTTCCTAGCGGGAGTGGAAAGACCCAGTACTTC
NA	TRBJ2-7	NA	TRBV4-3	CASSQGNDATYEQYF	TGCGCCAGCAGCCAAGGGAACGACGCTACCTACGAGCAGTACTTC
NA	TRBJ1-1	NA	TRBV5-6	CASSYREVEAFF	TGTGCCAGCAGCTATCGAGAGGTTGAAGCTTTCTTT
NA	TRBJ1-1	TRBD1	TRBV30	CAWSTSDRGYTEAFF	TGTGCCTGGAGCACCAGTGACAGGGGTTACACTGAAGCTTTCTTT
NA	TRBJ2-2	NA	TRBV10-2	CASWDGSNTGELFF	TGCGCCAGTTGGGACGGGAGTAACACCGGGGAGCTGTTTTTT
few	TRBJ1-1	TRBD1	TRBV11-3	CASSFVQGASLNTEAFF	TGTGCCAGCAGCTTTGTGCAGGGGGCAAGTTTGAACACTGAAGCTTTCTTT
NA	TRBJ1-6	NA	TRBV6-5	CASSYGASSYNSPLHF	TGTGCCAGCAGTTATGGAGCGAGCTCCTATAATTCACCCCTCCACTTT
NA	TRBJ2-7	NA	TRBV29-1	CSVEDAGFHEQYF	TGCAGCGTTGAAGATGCAGGGTTCCACGAGCAGTACTTC
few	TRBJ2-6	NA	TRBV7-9	CASSDPGPADISGANVLTF	TGTGCCAGCAGCGACCCAGGACCAGCAGATATCTCTGGGGCCAACGTCCTGACTTTC
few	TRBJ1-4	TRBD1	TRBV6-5	CASKSGTGREKLFF	TGTGCCAGCAAATCCGGGACAGGTCGGGAAAAACTGTTTTTT
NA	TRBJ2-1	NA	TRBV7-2	CASSYSSPQSYNEQFF	TGTGCCAGCAGCTACTCTAGTCCCCAGTCCTACAATGAGCAGTTCTTC
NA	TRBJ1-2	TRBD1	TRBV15	CATSRDIGTGPDGYTF	TGTGCCACCAGCAGAGATATCGGGACAGGGCCCGATGGCTACACCTTC
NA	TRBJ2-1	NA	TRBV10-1	CASSNQGNEQFF	TGCGCCAGCAGTAACCAGGGCAATGAGCAGTTCTTC
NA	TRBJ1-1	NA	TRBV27	CASRVFGGSEAFF	TGTGCCAGCAGGGTATTTGGGGGATCTGAAGCTTTCTTT
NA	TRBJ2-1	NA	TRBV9	CASSVTGGRKLDNEQFF	TGTGCCAGCAGCGTAACGGGGGGCCGCAAGTTGGACAATGAGCAGTTCTTC
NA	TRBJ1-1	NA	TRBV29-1	CSVEMEGGYTEAFF	TGCAGCGTTGAAATGGAGGGAGGGTACACTGAAGCTTTCTTT
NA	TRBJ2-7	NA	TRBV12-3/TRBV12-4	CASSLRGYEQYF	TGTGCCAGCAGTTTACGCGGGTACGAGCAGTACTTC
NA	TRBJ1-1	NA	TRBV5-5	CASRGTREAFF	TGTGCCAGCAGAGGGACACGGGAAGCTTTCTTT
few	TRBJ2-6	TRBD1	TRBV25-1	CASNGQGAYGANVLTF	TGTGCCAGCAACGGACAGGGGGCGTATGGGGCCAACGTCCTGACTTTC
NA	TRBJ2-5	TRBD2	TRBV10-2	CASTSGGGRSDKWAQYF	TGCGCCAGCACTAGCGGGGGGGGGAGGTCCGACAAATGGGCCCAGTACTTC
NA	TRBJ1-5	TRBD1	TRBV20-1	CSAIDRGNQPQHF	TGCAGTGCTATTGACAGGGGAAACCAGCCCCAGCATTTT